This T cell receptor beta chain was obtained from a study of graft-versus-host responses after intestinal transplantation. About the research overall: Transplantation in recipients was multivisceral, liver-intestinal, or isolated intestinal. Recipients across the board were started on anti-thymocyte globulin induction, then kept on tacrolimus and steroids for roughly 3 years.

A word on this clone: Its antigen is not known.

The CDR3 extends over 13 amino acids. Germline V gives CDR1 SGHAT, CDR2 FQDESV (reference sequence). Between the trimmed V and J ends, which lost 3 bases and 5 bases, there was a span of 7 bases. Findings of the study overall: There was an association between peak levels of circulating GvH clones and early post-transplant HvG declines.

TCRdb keeps only in-frame clones here, not all; method: immunoSEQ multiplex PCR. The sample has tens of thousands of clones, roughly 84% seen once; the top ten hold around 8.6%. This specimen was unstimulated CD8+ T cells sorted from spleen or lymph node cells, taken before transplant. This TCR came from a human donor who was the organ donor for an intestinal transplant. The chain carries TRBV11-1 and TRBJ2-2; no firm D call. Here the CDR3 reads CASSLSGTGELFF. CDR3 nucleotide sequence: TGTGCCAGCAGCTTGTCCGGAACCGGGGAGCTGTTTTTT.